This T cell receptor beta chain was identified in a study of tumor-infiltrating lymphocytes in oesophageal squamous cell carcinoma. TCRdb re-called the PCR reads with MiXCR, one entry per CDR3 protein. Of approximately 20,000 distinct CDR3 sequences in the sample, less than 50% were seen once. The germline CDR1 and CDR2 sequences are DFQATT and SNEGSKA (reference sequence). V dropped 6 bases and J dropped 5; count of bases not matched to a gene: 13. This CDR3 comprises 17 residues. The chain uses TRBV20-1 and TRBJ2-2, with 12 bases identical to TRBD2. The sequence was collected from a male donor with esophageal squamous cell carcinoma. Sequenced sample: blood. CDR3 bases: TGCAGTGCCCCGAGAGGCCCCGGGACTAGCGGGACCGGGGAGCTGTTTTTT. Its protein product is CSAPRGPGTSGTGELFF.